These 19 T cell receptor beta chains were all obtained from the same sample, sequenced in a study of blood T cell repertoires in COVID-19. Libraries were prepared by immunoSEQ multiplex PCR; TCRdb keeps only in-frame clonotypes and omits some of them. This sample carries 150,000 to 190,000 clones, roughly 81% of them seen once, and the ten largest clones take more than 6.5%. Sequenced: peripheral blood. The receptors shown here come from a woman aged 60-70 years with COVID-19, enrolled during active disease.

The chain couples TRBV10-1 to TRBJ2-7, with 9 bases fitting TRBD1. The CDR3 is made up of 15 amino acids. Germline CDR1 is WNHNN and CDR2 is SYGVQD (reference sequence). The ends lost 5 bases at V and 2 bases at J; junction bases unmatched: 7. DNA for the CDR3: TGCGCCAGCAGTTACCGGGACAGGGATACCTACGAGCAGTACGTC. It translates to CASSYRDRDTYEQYV.

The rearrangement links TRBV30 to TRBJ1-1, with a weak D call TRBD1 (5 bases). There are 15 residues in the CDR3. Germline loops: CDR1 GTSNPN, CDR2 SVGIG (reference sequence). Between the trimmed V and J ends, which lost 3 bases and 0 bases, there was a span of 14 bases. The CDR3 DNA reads TGTGCCTGGAGAAGAGGGGAGGTGGTGAACACTGAAGCTTTCTTT. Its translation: CAWRRGEVVNTEAFF.

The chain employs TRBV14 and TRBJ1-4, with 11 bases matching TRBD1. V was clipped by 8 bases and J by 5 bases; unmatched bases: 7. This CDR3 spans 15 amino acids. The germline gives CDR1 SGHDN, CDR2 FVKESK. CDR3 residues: CASADRGRLNEKLFF. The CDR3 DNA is TGTGCCAGCGCGGACAGGGGGCGATTAAATGAAAAACTGTTTTTT.

As DNA, the CDR3 is TGTGCCAGCAGTTACTCGCGCCAGGGGTATCGCTACGAGCAGTACTTC. It yields the protein CASSYSRQGYRYEQYF. This rearrangement joins TRBV6-5 to TRBJ2-7, with TRBD1 as a possible D gene (6 bases). Germline CDR1 and CDR2: MNHEY and SVGAGI. V gave up 0 bases and J gave up 3 bases, with 15 bases separating them. The CDR3 extends over 16 amino acids.

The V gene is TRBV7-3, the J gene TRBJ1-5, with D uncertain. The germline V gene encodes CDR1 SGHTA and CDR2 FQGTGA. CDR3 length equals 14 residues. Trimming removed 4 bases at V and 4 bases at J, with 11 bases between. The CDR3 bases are TGTGCCAGCAGCTCCACCGCGGTTAATCAGCCCCAGCATTTT. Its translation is CASSSTAVNQPQHF.

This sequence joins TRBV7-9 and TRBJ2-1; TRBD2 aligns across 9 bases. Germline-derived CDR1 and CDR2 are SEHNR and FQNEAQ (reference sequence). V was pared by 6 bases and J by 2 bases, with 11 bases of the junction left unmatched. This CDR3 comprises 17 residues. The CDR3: CASSYLSGSRPYNEQFF. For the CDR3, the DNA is TGTGCCAGCAGTTACCTTAGCGGGAGCAGACCCTACAATGAGCAGTTCTTC. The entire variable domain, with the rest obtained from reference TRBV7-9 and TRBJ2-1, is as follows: DTGVSQNPRHKITKRGQNVTFRCDPISEHNRLYWYRQTLGQGPEFLTYFQNEAQLEKSRLLSDRFSAERPKGSFSTLEIQRTEQGDSAMYLCASSYLSGSRPYNEQFFGPGTRLTVL.

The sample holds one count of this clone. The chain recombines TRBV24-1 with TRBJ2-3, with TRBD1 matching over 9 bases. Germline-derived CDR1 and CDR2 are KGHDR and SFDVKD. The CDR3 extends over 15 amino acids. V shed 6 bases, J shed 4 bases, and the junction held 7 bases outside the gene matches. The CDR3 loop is CATSPLGQGADTQYF. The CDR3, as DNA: TGTGCCACCAGTCCTTTGGGACAGGGTGCAGATACGCAGTATTTT.

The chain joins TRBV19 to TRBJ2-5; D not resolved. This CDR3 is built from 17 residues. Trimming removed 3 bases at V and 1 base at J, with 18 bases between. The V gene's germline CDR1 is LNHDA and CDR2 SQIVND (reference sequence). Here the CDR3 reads CASSIAVTARLQETQYF. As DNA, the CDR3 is TGTGCCAGTAGTATTGCAGTGACGGCAAGACTCCAAGAGACCCAGTACTTC.

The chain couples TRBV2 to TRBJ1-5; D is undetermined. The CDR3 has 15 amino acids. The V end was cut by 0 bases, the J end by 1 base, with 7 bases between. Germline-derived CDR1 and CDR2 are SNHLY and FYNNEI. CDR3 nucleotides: TGTGCCAGCAGTGAAGCGCTCGGGAGCAATCAGCCCCAGCATTTT. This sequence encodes CASSEALGSNQPQHF.

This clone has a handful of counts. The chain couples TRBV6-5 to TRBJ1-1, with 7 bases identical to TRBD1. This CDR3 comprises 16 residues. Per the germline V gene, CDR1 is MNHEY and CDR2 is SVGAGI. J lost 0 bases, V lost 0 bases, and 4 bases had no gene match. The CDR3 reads CASSYSMTGMNTEAFF. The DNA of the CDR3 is TGTGCCAGCAGTTACTCGATGACAGGGATGAACACTGAAGCTTTCTTT.

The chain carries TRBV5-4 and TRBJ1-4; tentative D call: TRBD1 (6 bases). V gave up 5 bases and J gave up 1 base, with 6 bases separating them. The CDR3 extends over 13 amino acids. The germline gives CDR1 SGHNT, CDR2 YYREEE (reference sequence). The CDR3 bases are TGTGCCAGCAGACAGGGAACTAATGAAAAACTGTTTTTT. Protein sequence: CASRQGTNEKLFF.

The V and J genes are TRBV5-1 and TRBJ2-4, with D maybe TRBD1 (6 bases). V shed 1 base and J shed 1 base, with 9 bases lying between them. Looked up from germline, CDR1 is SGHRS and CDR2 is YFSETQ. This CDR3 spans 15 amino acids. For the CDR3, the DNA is TGCGCCAGCAGCTTGCAGGGGAGCGCCAAAAACATTCAGTACTTC. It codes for CASSLQGSAKNIQYF.

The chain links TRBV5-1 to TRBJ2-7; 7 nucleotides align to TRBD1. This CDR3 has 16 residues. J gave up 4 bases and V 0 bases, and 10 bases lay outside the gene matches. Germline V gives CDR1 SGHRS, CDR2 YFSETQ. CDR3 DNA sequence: TGCGCCAGCAGCTTGGGTCACCGGGACAGTCGTTACGAGCAGTACGTC. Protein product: CASSLGHRDSRYEQYV.

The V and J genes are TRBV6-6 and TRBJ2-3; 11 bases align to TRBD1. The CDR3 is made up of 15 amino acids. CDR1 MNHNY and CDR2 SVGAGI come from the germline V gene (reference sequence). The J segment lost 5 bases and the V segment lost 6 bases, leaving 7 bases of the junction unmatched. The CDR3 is CASSPGTGGRDTQYF. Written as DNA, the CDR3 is TGTGCCAGCAGCCCCGGGACAGGGGGGAGAGATACGCAGTATTTT.

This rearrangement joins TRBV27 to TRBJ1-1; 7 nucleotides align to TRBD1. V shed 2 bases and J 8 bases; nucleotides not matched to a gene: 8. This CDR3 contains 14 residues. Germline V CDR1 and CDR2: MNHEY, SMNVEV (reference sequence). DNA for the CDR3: TGTGCCAGCAGTTTAGTCATGTTGACAGGGGAAGCTTTCTTT. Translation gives CASSLVMLTGEAFF.

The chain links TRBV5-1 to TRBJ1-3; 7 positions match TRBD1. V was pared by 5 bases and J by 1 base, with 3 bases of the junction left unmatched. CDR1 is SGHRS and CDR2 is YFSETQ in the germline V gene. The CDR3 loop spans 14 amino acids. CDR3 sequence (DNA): TGCGCCAGCAGTCAACAGGGGTCTGGAAACACCATATATTTT. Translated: CASSQQGSGNTIYF.

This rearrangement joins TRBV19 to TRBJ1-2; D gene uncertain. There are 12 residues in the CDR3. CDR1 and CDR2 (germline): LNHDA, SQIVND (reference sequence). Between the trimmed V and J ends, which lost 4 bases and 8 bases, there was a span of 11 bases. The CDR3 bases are TGTGCCAGTAGTAGAGAGGAGAACGGCTACACCTTC. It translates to CASSREENGYTF.

CDR3 bases: TGTGCCAGTAGTACCCCGGGACAAGTAGATCATAATTCACCCCTCCACTTT. Residues: CASSTPGQVDHNSPLHF. The V call is TRBV19, the J call TRBJ1-6; tentatively, D is TRBD1 (6 bases). The CDR3 length is 17 residues. V was cut by 4 bases and J by 5 bases, with 18 bases left in between. Germline V gene sequence: CDR1 LNHDA, CDR2 SQIVND (reference sequence).

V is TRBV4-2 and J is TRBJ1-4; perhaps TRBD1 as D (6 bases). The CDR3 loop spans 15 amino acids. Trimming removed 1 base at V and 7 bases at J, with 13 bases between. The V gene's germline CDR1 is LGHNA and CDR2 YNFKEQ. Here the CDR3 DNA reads TGTGCCAGCAGCCAAGTTGGGGGCGCGGGTGAAAAACTGTTTTTT. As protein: CASSQVGGAGEKLFF.